The source of this T cell receptor (beta chain) is a study of T cells after yellow fever vaccination. Study in general: Fractions of low cell number were prepared using SMART-Seq v4 Ultra Low Input. Notes on the study in general: Subsequent booster samples again held most clones from primary vaccination (approximately 95% CD4, roughly 91% CD8).

The CDR3 extends over 14 amino acids. In germline, CDR1 is DFQATT, CDR2 SNEGSKA (reference sequence). V lost 5 bases and J lost 9, with 17 bases in between. Worth noting for this clonotype: Its antigen is currently unknown.

TCRdb reprocessed the 5' RACE reads via MiXCR and lists one record per CDR3 protein. The table records 500,000 to 650,000 distinct CDR3 sequences, around 17% of them present only once. Sequencing used PBMCs, obtained around 5 days after the first yellow fever vaccination. The sequence was collected from a man aged 18 to 29 who received the YFV17D yellow fever vaccine. The rearrangement uses TRBV20-1 and TRBJ1-6, with D possibly TRBD1 on 6 matching bases. The CDR3 nucleotides are TGCAGTGCTCAAGTGGCGGGGGGCAGTTCACCCCTCCACTTT. Amino acid sequence: CSAQVAGGSSPLHF.